The 11 T cell receptor beta chains reported below all come from one sample, sequenced in a study of PD-1 blockade in classical Hodgkin lymphoma. TCRdb keeps only in-frame clones here, not all; method: immunoSEQ multiplex PCR. Among some 96,000 clones, roughly 92% were seen once, and the ten largest hold over 2.5%. Every patient experienced relapse after autologous stem cell transplantation, and brentuximab vedotin exposure varied. The specimen comprised peripheral blood mononuclear cells (PBMCs), sampled at baseline. The receptors were sampled from a human donor with classical Hodgkin lymphoma.

The chain uses TRBV7-2 and TRBJ2-1; TRBD2 agrees at 14 bases. The CDR3 has 15 residues. Trimming at V came to 3 bases and at J to 6 bases, leaving 1 base not matched to a gene. From germline, CDR1 is SGHTA and CDR2 FQGNSA. The CDR3 region has the DNA TGTGCCAGCAGCTTTGGACTAGCGGGAGGCAATGAGCAGTTCTTC. Encoded protein: CASSFGLAGGNEQFF.

V is TRBV5-5 and J is TRBJ2-7; 7 nucleotides align to TRBD1. The CDR3 sequence is 13 residues long. Germline CDR1 reads SGHKS; CDR2 reads YYEKEE (reference sequence). The ends lost 5 bases at V and 1 base at J; junction bases unmatched: 3. The CDR3 DNA is TGTGCCAGCAGTATACAGGGGTCCTACGAGCAGTACTTC. Amino acid sequence: CASSIQGSYEQYF.

The V and J genes are TRBV28 and TRBJ2-1; 7 bases agree with TRBD1. CDR3 length: 14 amino acids. J was trimmed by 9 bases and V by 3 bases; bases with no gene match: 8. The germline CDR1 and CDR2 sequences are MDHEN and SYDVKM. The CDR3 loop is CASSLAQGKGEQFF. CDR3 DNA sequence: TGTGCCAGCAGTTTGGCACAGGGGAAGGGTGAGCAGTTCTTC.

The V and J genes are TRBV27 and TRBJ2-6; D is possibly TRBD1 (6 bases). The CDR3 length is 15 residues. CDR1 MNHEY and CDR2 SMNVEV come from the germline V gene (reference sequence). The germline V and J ends were trimmed by 2 bases and 2 bases, with 7 bases remaining between them. The CDR3 sequence: CASSLNRAGANVLTF. CDR3 in DNA: TGTGCCAGCAGTTTAAACAGGGCTGGGGCCAACGTCCTGACTTTC. Using reference TRBV27 and TRBJ2-6 for the parts outside the CDR3, the full variable domain is EAQVTQNPRYLITVTGKKLTVTCSQNMNHEYMSWYRQDPGLGLRQIYYSMNVEVTDKGDVPEGYKVSRKEKRNFPLILESPSPNQTSLYFCASSLNRAGANVLTFGAGSRLTVL.

The chain employs TRBV12-5 and TRBJ1-1; tentatively, D is TRBD1 (5 bases). Germline V lookup: CDR1 LGHNT, CDR2 FRNRAP. The CDR3 consists of 14 residues. Trimming took off 1 base at V and 1 base at J, with 7 bases between the two ends. The CDR3 coding sequence is TGTGCTAGTGGTTTGGGAGACAGGAACACTGAAGCTTTCTTT. Amino acid sequence: CASGLGDRNTEAFF. Full variable domain (missing parts from reference TRBV12-5 and TRBJ1-1): DARVTQTPRHKVTEMGQEVTMRCQPILGHNTVFWYRQTMMQGLELLAYFRNRAPLDDSGMPKDRFSAEMPDATLATLKIQPSEPRDSAVYFCASGLGDRNTEAFFGQGTRLTVV.

The V gene is TRBV27, the J gene TRBJ1-1; D perhaps matches TRBD1 (5 bases). This CDR3 is 15 amino acids long. Germline V gives CDR1 MNHEY, CDR2 SMNVEV (reference sequence). The ends were cut back, 3 bases at V and 0 bases at J, with 11 bases in the middle. The CDR3 DNA follows: TGTGCCAGCAGTTTTCATGGACAAATGAACACTGAAGCTTTCTTT. It translates to CASSFHGQMNTEAFF.

The chain employs TRBV5-1 and TRBJ1-4; D remains ambiguous. The CDR3 runs 14 residues. Between the trimmed V and J ends, which lost 4 bases and 0 bases, there was a span of 7 bases. Germline-derived CDR1 and CDR2 are SGHRS and YFSETQ. CDR3 sequence: CASSSDTTNEKLFF. CDR3 nucleotides: TGCGCCAGCAGCAGCGACACAACTAATGAAAAACTGTTTTTT.

CDR3 in amino acids: CASRTGGDEQFF. CDR3 sequence (DNA): TGTGCCAGCAGGACAGGGGGAGATGAGCAGTTCTTC. The chain uses TRBV7-9 and TRBJ2-1, with 9 bases aligning to TRBD1. The CDR3 has 12 residues. J lost 8 bases, V lost 6 bases, and 2 bases had no gene match. Looked up from germline, CDR1 is SEHNR and CDR2 is FQNEAQ (reference sequence).

The chain's CDR3 is CASSYSSDYGYTF. The CDR3 DNA reads TGTGCCAGCAGTTACTCTTCGGACTATGGCTACACCTTC. V and J are TRBV6-6 and TRBJ1-2, with unresolved D. The ends were cut back, 0 bases at V and 3 bases at J, with 5 bases in the middle. Germline CDR1 and CDR2: MNHNY and SVGAGI (reference sequence). This CDR3 region has 13 residues.

The rearrangement links TRBV28 to TRBJ2-7; 8 bases are shared with TRBD2. Germline lookup yields CDR1 MDHEN and CDR2 SYDVKM. The J segment lost 2 bases and the V segment lost 5 bases, leaving 8 bases of the junction unmatched. The CDR3 sequence is 15 residues long. The CDR3: CASSAISGITYEQYF. The CDR3 bases are TGTGCCAGCAGTGCCATTAGCGGGATCACCTACGAGCAGTACTTC.

The chain couples TRBV5-1 to TRBJ1-1; D is unresolved. The CDR3 covers 14 residues. CDR1 and CDR2 (germline): SGHRS, YFSETQ. The germline V and J ends were trimmed by 0 bases and 0 bases, with 6 bases remaining between them. This CDR3 is CASSLETMNTEAFF. CDR3 DNA sequence: TGCGCCAGCAGCTTGGAGACAATGAACACTGAAGCTTTCTTT.